The rows below give T cell receptor beta chains drawn from one sample of a study of T cell repertoires in cytomegalovirus infection. Via MiXCR, TCRdb re-called the reads, giving one row per CDR3 protein. The sample consists of 300,000 to 400,000 distinct CDR3 sequences, about 29% of them appearing once. Which antigens these TCRs recognize remains unknown. Sample: cultured PBMCs, taken from culture after CMV antigen stimulation. The origin of the receptors is a human donor in good health (CMV status not recorded). Some clones in this sample may be carry-over from other donors' samples. Both conserved end residues are part of each CDR3.

v_call cdr3_length cdr3_aa
TRBV7-8 16 CASSRTGSSYNSPLHF
TRBV18 12 CASSRKDGPRTF
TRBV7-2 18 CASSPFPGLAGGEETQYF
TRBV7-2 16 CASSLEGGRVYNEQFF
TRBV20-1 10 CSAQRYEQYF
TRBV7-2 14 CASSLNRRGTEAFF
TRBV6-1 17 CASRRAGLAGYTDTQYF
TRBV6-5 16 CASSYMGGSRSDTQYF
TRBV5-1 14 CASSSAGTSYEQYF
TRBV28 15 CASSSRKATNEKLFF
TRBV9 15 CASSGGTLLNYGYTF
TRBV7-2 15 CASSQGLSSTDTQYF
TRBV6-6 17 CASSYSASGGSTDTQYF
TRBV19 12 CASSIGAGILFF
TRBV5-6 13 CASSFGAKETQYF
TRBV7-2 14 CASSPRTGVYGYTF
TRBV7-2 15 CASTFRGGGGQPQHF
TRBV5-4 16 CASSPPWTAGNTEAFF
TRBV19 12 CASSIQQGRQYF
TRBV20-1 16 CSANNQGQGLSYGYTF
TRBV19 13 CASHARIDNEQFF
TRBV7-6 16 CASSPRGRSSNQPQHF
TRBV4-2 19 CASSQPVGLAGGLTGELFF
TRBV10-3 12 CAISESYNEQFF